This T cell receptor (beta chain) derives from a study of T-cell memory formation after mild COVID-19. General observations from the study: Shrinking CD4+ clones resided mostly in CM and EM, and CD8+ ones in EMRA.

Regarding this clonotype: The antigen remains unidentified.

TCR alpha and TCR beta cDNA libraries with sample barcodes and UMIs came from 5'RACE using constant-segment primers. MiXCR was run by TCRdb on the 5' RACE reads, yielding one entry per CDR3 protein. The sample consists of fewer than 350,000 distinct CDR3 sequences, approximately 15% of them appearing once. The material sequenced was PBMCs or a T cell subset sorted from them (not recorded which). The clonotype comes from a man aged 18 to 30 who had mild COVID-19 (a few samples of this study predate the infection). Cell type and time point are not known.

The CDR3 DNA is TGCGCCAGCGGTGTACTAGCGGGCACAGATACGCAGTATTTT. This gives the protein CASGVLAGTDTQYF. The chain uses TRBV10-2 and TRBJ2-3, with TRBD2 matching over 8 bases. The CDR3 length is 14 residues. The V segment lost 8 bases and the J segment 1 base; nucleotides outside the gene matches: 5. The V gene's germline CDR1 is WSHSY and CDR2 SAAADI.